This TCR beta chain was sequenced during a study of blood T cell repertoires in COVID-19. Those enrolled, adults aged 18 to 89 years, came from 20 to 25 US areas. This CDR3 is built from 16 residues. As originally analysed: The authors estimated nucleated cell counts from reference gene primer amplification. The protocol was immunoSEQ multiplex PCR, while the TCRdb copy is restricted to in-frame clones and leaves out a portion. V and J calls and clone size are those listed in that table; D and trimming were worked out from the DNA. The sample lists roughly 370,000 clones; 80% to 90% were seen once. The sequencing input was PBMCs or T cells enriched from blood (not recorded which). This TCR derives from a woman between 50 and 59 years old who had recovered from COVID-19. This sequence joins TRBV21-1 and TRBJ1-5; the table gives TRBD1 as D, unverified against the DNA. TRBV21-1 is designated a pseudogene. The CDR3 sequence: CASSKTWTDGNQPQHF. The DNA of the CDR3 is TGTGCCAGCAGCAAAACCTGGACAGACGGCAATCAGCCCCAGCATTTT.